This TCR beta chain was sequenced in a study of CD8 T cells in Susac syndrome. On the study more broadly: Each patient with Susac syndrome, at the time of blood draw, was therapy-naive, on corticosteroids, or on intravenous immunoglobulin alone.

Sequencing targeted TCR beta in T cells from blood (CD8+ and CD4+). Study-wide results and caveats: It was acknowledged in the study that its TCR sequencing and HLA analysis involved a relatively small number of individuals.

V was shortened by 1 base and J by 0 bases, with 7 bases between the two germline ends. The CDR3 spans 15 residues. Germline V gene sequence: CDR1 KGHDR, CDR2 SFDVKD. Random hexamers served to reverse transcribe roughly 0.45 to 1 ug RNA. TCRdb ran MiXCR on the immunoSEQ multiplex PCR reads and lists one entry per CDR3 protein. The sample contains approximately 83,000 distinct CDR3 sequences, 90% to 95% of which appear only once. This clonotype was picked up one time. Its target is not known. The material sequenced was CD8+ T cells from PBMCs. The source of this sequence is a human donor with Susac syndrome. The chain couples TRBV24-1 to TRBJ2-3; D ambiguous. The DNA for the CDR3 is TGTGCCACCAGTGATTTACCCGACAGCACAGATACGCAGTATTTT. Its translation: CATSDLPDSTDTQYF.